Sequencing of this T cell receptor beta chain was carried out in a study of beta chain features in type 1 diabetes. Broader study findings: Moderate but significant shortening of TCRB CDR3s was recorded in all four CD4+ subsets from Type 1 diabetes patients. Patients with type 1 diabetes showed fewer VDJ junction insertions and more deletions. There was a possibility that cDNA sequencing over-represented cells with high TCR expression. Comparison showed that naive, central memory and Treg TCRB repertoires appeared more similar among patients than among healthy donors.

Germline V gene data show CDR1 as MGHRA and CDR2 as YSYEKL. The ends were cut back, 0 bases at V and 1 base at J, with 10 bases in the middle. There are 16 residues in the CDR3. TCRB transcripts that were expressed got sequenced, as all of the isolated RNA had been reverse transcribed. For naive, central memory and regulatory T cell samples, reads averaged roughly 3.7 million. Sequencing was performed with immunoSEQ multiplex PCR; in TCRdb, only in-frame clones are kept and a portion is missing. The sample lists approximately 150,000 clones, 50% to 70% occurring once. As regards this clone: What it binds is not known.

V is TRBV4-1 and J is TRBJ2-1; D is undetermined. This receptor was obtained from a man aged 25 to 40 with type 1 diabetes. The sample consisted of naive CD4+ T cells from blood. CDR3 DNA: TGCGCCAGCAGCCAAGAGCCAGCGCGATCCTACAATGAGCAGTTCTTC. Protein: CASSQEPARSYNEQFF.